A single sample gave rise to the 17 T cell receptor beta chains below, sequenced in a study of blood T cell repertoires in COVID-19. The table came from immunoSEQ multiplex PCR; TCRdb's copy has only in-frame clones and leaves some out. The repertoire holds about 82,000 clones, with around four fifths as singletons. Sequenced: peripheral blood. The source is a man in his 60s with COVID-19, enrolled during active disease.

The chain couples TRBV5-1 to TRBJ2-7, with TRBD2 matching over 12 bases. The germline V gene encodes CDR1 SGHRS and CDR2 YFSETQ. This CDR3 spans 17 amino acids. V shed 0 bases and J 4 bases; nucleotides not matched to a gene: 8. The CDR3 nucleotides are TGCGCCAGCAGCTTGGAACTGAGGACTAGCGGGATTTACGAGCAGTACTTC. This translates into CASSLELRTSGIYEQYF.

This chain joins TRBV5-6 and TRBJ1-2; a possible D gene is TRBD1 (5 bases). Germline-derived CDR1 and CDR2 are SGHDT and YYEEEE. The CDR3 sequence is 16 residues long. The V gene lost 3 bases and the J gene lost 1 base, with 16 bases spanning the gap. The DNA for the CDR3 is TGTGCCAGCAGCTGGCTATCGGACATTCTTAACTATGGCTACACCTTC. It is translated as CASSWLSDILNYGYTF. Full variable domain (remainder filled in from reference TRBV5-6 and TRBJ1-2): DAGVTQSPTHLIKTRGQQVTLRCSPKSGHDTVSWYQQALGQGPQFIFQYYEEEERQRGNFPDRFSGHQFPNYSSELNVNALLLGDSALYLCASSWLSDILNYGYTFGSGTRLTVV.

The chain joins TRBV24-1 to TRBJ2-2, with D perhaps TRBD2 (6 bases). The germline V gene encodes CDR1 KGHDR and CDR2 SFDVKD. This CDR3 region has 14 residues. Trimming pared 2 bases from V and 6 bases from J, leaving 9 bases between. For the CDR3, the DNA is TGTGCCACCAGTGATTCAGGAGGGGCCGGGGAGCTGTTTTTT. Residues: CATSDSGGAGELFF.

The chain couples TRBV11-2 to TRBJ2-1; 7 bases map to TRBD2. Germline values: CDR1 SGHAT, CDR2 FQNNGV. V was pared by 6 bases and J by 5 bases, with 7 bases of the junction left unmatched. The length of the CDR3 is 14 residues. This CDR3 is CASRSGLEDNEQFF. The CDR3 DNA is TGTGCCAGCAGATCCGGACTAGAAGACAATGAGCAGTTCTTC.

CDR3 residues: CASLPGQGSVGELFF. The CDR3 DNA reads as TGCGCCAGCCTCCCGGGACAGGGGTCCGTCGGGGAGCTGTTTTTT. The chain uses TRBV5-1 and TRBJ2-2; 10 bases map to TRBD1. V lost 7 bases to trimming and J lost 7 bases; unmatched junction nucleotides: 10. This CDR3 spans 15 amino acids. Germline CDR1 is SGHRS and CDR2 is YFSETQ. The full variable domain, its missing parts supplied by reference TRBV5-1 and TRBJ2-2, is KAGVTQTPRYLIKTRGQQVTLSCSPISGHRSVSWYQQTPGQGLQFLFEYFSETQRNKGNFPGRFSGRQFSNSRSEMNVSTLELGDSALYLCASLPGQGSVGELFFGEGSRLTVL.

The chain is built from TRBV7-9 and TRBJ1-4; a weak D match, TRBD1 (5 bases). CDR1 and CDR2 (germline): SEHNR, FQNEAQ (reference sequence). The CDR3 is 14 residues long. The V gene lost 1 base and the J gene lost 7 bases, with 10 bases spanning the gap. The CDR3 protein is CASSLEGLSEKLFF. The DNA for the CDR3 is TGTGCCAGCAGCTTAGAGGGGTTGAGTGAAAAACTGTTTTTT.

V gene TRBV6-5 combines with J gene TRBJ2-1, with D perhaps matching TRBD2 (7 bases). V lost 4 bases, J lost 4 bases, and 17 bases lay in between. The CDR3 runs 16 residues. Germline V gives CDR1 MNHEY, CDR2 SVGAGI. The CDR3 sequence is CASSSYQGRGYNEQFF. The CDR3 bases are TGTGCCAGCAGTTCATATCAGGGGAGGGGATACAATGAGCAGTTCTTC.

This rearrangement joins TRBV27 to TRBJ1-1; 11 nucleotides line up with TRBD1. The CDR3 contains 15 residues. CDR1 is MNHEY and CDR2 is SMNVEV in the germline V gene (reference sequence). V lost 4 bases to trimming and J lost 10 bases; unmatched junction nucleotides: 11. DNA of the CDR3: TGTGCCAGCAGTTCCCCCCCGGGACAGGGGGTTGGAGCTTTCTTT. Its translation is CASSSPPGQGVGAFF.

The rearrangement links TRBV27 to TRBJ1-1, with D perhaps TRBD1 (5 bases). The V end lost 5 bases, the J end lost 1 base, and 11 bases lay between the germline ends. Germline values: CDR1 MNHEY, CDR2 SMNVEV (reference sequence). The CDR3 is 14 amino acids. The CDR3 sequence: CASSPGLGNTEAFF. The CDR3 DNA follows: TGTGCCAGCAGTCCGGGACTGGGGAACACTGAAGCTTTCTTT.

This chain uses TRBV15 with TRBJ1-2, with no clear D. The CDR3 loop spans 14 amino acids. Trimming shortened V by 3 bases and J by 1 base, and 9 bases separated the two germline ends. Germline CDR1 and CDR2: LNHNV and YYDKDF (reference sequence). CDR3 loop: CATSRGGINYGYTF. The CDR3 DNA reads as TGTGCCACCAGCAGGGGAGGGATTAACTATGGCTACACCTTC.

The gene calls are TRBV14 and TRBJ2-2; the match to TRBD2 covers 10 bases. The CDR3 consists of 18 residues. Unmatched junction bases numbered 10, after V lost 1 base and J lost 5 bases. The germline CDR1 and CDR2 sequences are SGHDN and FVKESK. The CDR3 sequence: CASSQGYSGRSVTGELFF. The CDR3 DNA is TGTGCCAGCAGCCAAGGTTATAGCGGGAGGTCCGTTACCGGGGAGCTGTTTTTT.

CDR3 sequence reads: CASSASGVGGETQYF. The CDR3 nucleotides are TGTGCCAGCAGCGCGTCGGGGGTTGGAGGAGAGACCCAGTACTTC. V and J are TRBV7-2 and TRBJ2-5; the D gene is possibly TRBD2 (6 bases). Trimming cost V 5 bases and J 4 bases, with 17 bases left between them. The CDR3 loop spans 15 amino acids. Per the germline V gene, CDR1 is SGHTA and CDR2 is FQGNSA.

The chain uses TRBV11-2 and TRBJ2-1, with TRBD2 matching over 10 bases. J lost 9 bases, V lost 5 bases, and 10 bases had no gene match. The CDR3 is 15 residues long. Germline lookup yields CDR1 SGHAT and CDR2 FQNNGV. The CDR3 loop reads CASSPRLAGVGEQFF. Written as DNA, the CDR3 is TGTGCCAGCAGCCCCCGCCTAGCGGGGGTCGGTGAGCAGTTCTTC. Based on the CDR3 plus reference TRBV11-2 and TRBJ2-1, the full variable domain is EAGVAQSPRYKIIEKRQSVAFWCNPISGHATLYWYQQILGQGPKLLIQFQNNGVVDDSQLPKDRFSAERLKGVDSTLKIQPAKLEDSAVYLCASSPRLAGVGEQFFGPGTRLTVL.

CDR3 amino acids: CASSYSSIERETQYF. The CDR3 region has the DNA TGTGCCAGCAGCTACTCCTCGATCGAAAGAGAGACCCAGTACTTC. V usage is TRBV5-4 and J usage is TRBJ2-5; D is undetermined. The germline V gene has CDR1 SGHNT and CDR2 YYREEE (reference sequence). The CDR3 covers 15 residues. V lost 3 bases to trimming and J lost 4 bases, with 16 bases between them.

As DNA, the CDR3 is TGTGCCAGCAGCTTAGACAGGGGCCGCAATCAGCCCCAGCATTTT. Protein: CASSLDRGRNQPQHF. The chain has TRBV7-9 and TRBJ1-5; 7 bases agree with TRBD1. Germline V gene data show CDR1 as SEHNR and CDR2 as FQNEAQ (reference sequence). The CDR3 covers 15 residues. The junction had 2 bases not matched to a gene; V was cut back by 1 base and J by 2 bases.

The chain is built from TRBV12-3 or TRBV12-4 and TRBJ1-1; 7 positions match TRBD1. The junction had 8 bases not matched to a gene; V was cut back by 5 bases and J by 11 bases. This CDR3 spans 12 amino acids. CDR3 DNA: TGTGCCAGCAGTCGGAATACAGGGGACGCTTTCTTT. It codes for CASSRNTGDAFF.

The V and J genes are TRBV29-1 and TRBJ1-1, with D tentatively TRBD1 (6 bases). This CDR3 comprises 12 residues. Germline V CDR1 and CDR2: SQVTM, ANQGSEA. V was shortened by 8 bases and J by 4 bases, with 14 bases between the two germline ends. The CDR3 DNA reads TGCAGCTCAGGGGTCTGGGGCACTGAAGCTTTCTTT. Protein sequence: CSSGVWGTEAFF.